The clone carrying this TCR beta chain appeared a few times. The record originates from a study of CD8+ T cells in alopecia areata. Treatment given: oral pan-JAK inhibitor, 5-10 mg twice daily. With 0 bases clipped from V and 3 bases from J, the junction kept 0 bases outside the gene matches. The CDR3 totals 15 residues. The germline V gene encodes CDR1 SGDLS and CDR2 YYNGEE. As the sequencing template, cDNA was produced by extracting RNA and reverse transcribing it. TCRdb's table, derived via immunoSEQ multiplex PCR, lists solely in-frame clones and lacks some. The repertoire has roughly 92,000 clones, around 71% of them found once; the top ten carry roughly 17%.

Sample: CD8+ T cells sorted from blood, taken at approximately week 45, from a patient treated with tofacitinib. The V and J genes are TRBV9 and TRBJ2-1; 10 nucleotides agree with TRBD2. This receptor was identified in a human donor with alopecia areata. CDR3 sequence reads: CASSVVAGGYNEQFF. CDR3 coding DNA: TGTGCCAGCAGCGTAGTAGCGGGGGGCTACAATGAGCAGTTCTTC.